Presented here are 5 T cell receptor beta chains from one specimen sequenced in a study of neurological immune-mediated disorders. One entry per CDR3 protein, called by TCRdb with MiXCR from the 5' RACE reads. The sample lists roughly 60,000 distinct CDR3 sequences; around 10% were seen once. Input material: PBMCs. The receptors derive from a man aged 55 to 70 in good health.

The table lists this clonotype with many counts. V usage is TRBV6-1 and J usage is TRBJ2-7; maybe TRBD1 (6 bases). Trimming cost V 6 bases and J 3 bases, with 12 bases left between them. The CDR3 length is 13 residues. The germline V gene encodes CDR1 MNHNS and CDR2 SASEGT. The chain's CDR3 is CASSLDRLYEQYF. The CDR3 DNA reads TGTGCCAGCAGCCTCGACAGGCTCTACGAGCAGTACTTC.

This clonotype was seen repeatedly, ten times or more. Here the CDR3 DNA reads TGTGCCAGCAGCTTAGGGACCGCAGGGGGTGGTGAAGCTTTCTTT. Translating gives CASSLGTAGGGEAFF. This chain connects TRBV5-5 to TRBJ1-1, with 7 bases fitting TRBD1. The germline V gene encodes CDR1 SGHKS and CDR2 YYEKEE (reference sequence). CDR3 length: 15 residues. After removal of 2 bases from V and 7 bases from J, the junction contained 11 bases not matched to a gene.

Many counts were recorded for this clonotype. This chain connects TRBV6-2 or TRBV6-3 to TRBJ2-1; D is undetermined. The CDR3 spans 15 residues. Trimming pared 2 bases from V and 0 bases from J, leaving 8 bases between. Germline V gene lookup returns CDR1 MNHEY and CDR2 SVGEGT. In DNA, the CDR3 is TGTGCCAGCAGTTACGTGGGTCTCTCCTACAATGAGCAGTTCTTC. Translating it yields CASSYVGLSYNEQFF.

This clonotype was counted at least ten times. The V call is TRBV12-3 or TRBV12-4, the J call TRBJ2-7; 9 bases are a match to TRBD1. With 4 bases clipped from V and 5 bases from J, the junction kept 6 bases outside the gene matches. This CDR3 comprises 14 residues. The CDR3 DNA sequence: TGTGCCAGCAGTTCCTACAGGGGGCAGGACGAGCAGTACTTC. Residues: CASSSYRGQDEQYF.

The rearrangement links TRBV7-2 to TRBJ2-3; TRBD2 matches at 8 bases. The trim removed 5 bases at V and 0 bases at J, leaving 7 bases unmatched. CDR3 length: 16 amino acids. The germline CDR1 and CDR2 sequences are SGHTA and FQGNSA. This CDR3 reads CASSIVAGPSTDTQYF. The CDR3 nucleotides are TGTGCCAGCAGCATAGTAGCGGGACCTAGCACAGATACGCAGTATTTT.